A selection of T cell receptor beta chains follows, all from one sample in a study of identical twins. MiXCR, run by TCRdb on the 5' RACE reads, gives a single entry per CDR3 protein. The data hold about 720,000 distinct CDR3 sequences, with about 20% observed a single time. The data also belong to a second study, concerning T cells expressing NK-cell markers.

Input material: PBMCs. The receptors shown here come from a woman between 18 and 30 years old in good health. The CDR3 runs from the conserved cysteine through the conserved F or W. The D gene is left open where the match is weak. Clone size is stated in some rows and not others, as once, few, many or a class when expanded.

>TRBJ1-2|13|.|TRBV20-1|.
CSARLGGVNGYTF
TGCAGTGCACGACTTGGTGGGGTTAATGGCTACACCTTC
>TRBJ2-2|16|.|TRBV5-1|.
CASSLEGTGPTGELFF
TGCGCCAGCAGCTTGGAAGGTACAGGGCCCACCGGGGAGCTGTTTTTT
>TRBJ1-1|16|few|TRBV12-3/TRBV12-4|.
CASSLALGVRGTEAFF
TGTGCCAGCAGTTTAGCGCTTGGGGTACGAGGGACTGAAGCTTTCTTT
>TRBJ2-5|16|.|TRBV14|TRBD1
CASSQVDRGFQETQYF
TGTGCCAGCAGCCAAGTTGACAGGGGATTTCAAGAGACCCAGTACTTC
>TRBJ2-1|16|few|TRBV4-3|TRBD2
CASSQIAGGLNNEQFF
TGCGCCAGCAGCCAAATAGCGGGAGGGCTAAACAATGAGCAGTTCTTC
>TRBJ2-3|14|.|TRBV20-1|.
CSASTDSMSDTQYF
TGCAGTGCTAGCACGGACTCAATGTCCGATACGCAGTATTTT
>TRBJ2-7|15|few|TRBV11-2|TRBD2
CASSLNQGGGYEQYF
TGTGCCAGCAGCTTAAATCAGGGCGGGGGCTACGAGCAGTACTTC
>TRBJ1-2|12|few|TRBV12-3/TRBV12-4|.
CASSLWGIGYTF
TGTGCCAGCAGTTTATGGGGAATCGGCTACACCTTC
>TRBJ2-1|12|few|TRBV12-3/TRBV12-4|.
CASSLRMREQFF
TGTGCCAGCAGTCTACGGATGCGGGAGCAGTTCTTC
>TRBJ2-2|11|few|TRBV12-3/TRBV12-4|.
CASGLLGELFF
TGTGCCAGCGGACTTCTCGGGGAGCTGTTTTTT
>TRBJ2-2|15|.|TRBV4-3|.
CASSQRRGVNGELFF
TGCGCCAGCAGCCAACGGAGGGGTGTCAACGGGGAGCTGTTTTTT
>TRBJ2-1|17|.|TRBV24-1|TRBD2
CATSDPTGTGGGDEQFF
TGTGCCACCAGTGACCCTACAGGGACCGGGGGGGGCGATGAGCAGTTCTTC
>TRBJ2-1|13|.|TRBV7-9|.
CASSHEGRDEQFF
TGTGCCAGCAGCCACGAGGGGCGGGATGAGCAGTTCTTC
>TRBJ2-3|13|.|TRBV5-1|.
CASSQIRSDTQYF
TGCGCCAGCAGCCAAATACGCTCAGATACGCAGTATTTT
>TRBJ1-3|13|.|TRBV20-1|.
CSARLGGRNTIYF
TGCAGTGCTAGGCTGGGCGGGAGGAACACCATATATTTT
>TRBJ2-3|14|many|TRBV5-1|TRBD2
CASTPRTSGDTQYF
TGCGCCAGCACCCCAAGGACTAGCGGAGATACGCAGTATTTT